The present T cell receptor (beta chain) was sequenced within a study of identical twins. Points from the study as a whole: The study based its conclusions on cross-sectional statistical analysis and did not follow the same donors. The more abundant beta clonotypes in cord blood had fewer insertions, and memory repertoires did not show this. Where beta out-of-frame sequences were concerned, excess twin sharing was weaker.

The CDR3 is 16 amino acids. Per germline, CDR1 SNHLY and CDR2 FYNNEI. After removal of 6 bases from V and 4 bases from J, the junction contained 7 bases not matched to a gene. Template switching created a universal primer site, and the cDNA included unique molecular identifiers. TCRdb analysed the 5' RACE reads with MiXCR anew, one entry per CDR3 protein. The data show some 1,600,000 distinct CDR3 sequences, roughly a third seen once. In the case of this clonotype: What it binds is unknown.

J is TRBJ2-3 and V is TRBV2; the match to TRBD2 covers 13 bases. The sample consisted of cord blood. The receptor's source is a newborn girl in good health. The CDR3: CASSPTSGRGADTQYF. CDR3 bases: TGTGCCAGCAGCCCCACTAGCGGGAGGGGGGCAGATACGCAGTATTTT.